A single sample gave rise to the 18 T cell receptor beta chains below, sequenced in a study of T cell responses to AZD1222 COVID-19 vaccine. Here immunoSEQ multiplex PCR was the method, and the copy in TCRdb shows in-frame clones only, minus some. Of 89,000 or so clones detected, 85% to 90% appear once; the ten largest clones hold about 6%. This material consisted of peripheral blood, taken 28 days after the second AZD1222 dose. Source of these receptors: an adult who received the AZD1222 COVID-19 vaccine.

The chain links TRBV12-3 or TRBV12-4 to TRBJ2-2; D gene uncertain. Between the trimmed V and J ends, which lost 7 bases and 4 bases, there was a span of 10 bases. The CDR3 consists of 13 residues. CDR3 sequence (DNA): TGTGCCAGCACCTCAGGAGTCACCGGGGAGCTGTTTTTT. It yields the protein CASTSGVTGELFF.

The rearrangement joins TRBV27 to TRBJ1-2; possibly TRBD1 for D (6 bases). Looked up from germline, CDR1 is MNHEY and CDR2 is SMNVEV (reference sequence). CDR3 length equals 13 residues. The V end lost 6 bases, the J end lost 6 bases, and 14 bases lay between the germline ends. CDR3 coding DNA: TGTGCCAGCAGCCTCGCAAGGGGGGATGGCTACACCTTC. Protein sequence: CASSLARGDGYTF.

This clone was seen a single time. The chain has TRBV11-2 and TRBJ2-1, with 9 bases matching TRBD2. The V and J ends lost 4 bases and 2 bases, in that order; junction bases with no gene match: 9. Per the germline V gene, CDR1 is SGHAT and CDR2 is FQNNGV. There are 17 residues in the CDR3. The CDR3 sequence: CASSSPLAGPTYNEQFF. CDR3 DNA: TGTGCCAGCAGCTCCCCTCTAGCGGGGCCCACCTACAATGAGCAGTTCTTC.

The chain joins TRBV6-5 to TRBJ2-7; D might be TRBD1 or TRBD2, each matching 6 bases. CDR1 and CDR2 (germline): MNHEY, SVGAGI. Trimming took 10 bases from V and 6 from J, leaving 19 bases between them. CDR3 size: 13 residues. The CDR3 protein is CAISHGGPGEQYF. In nucleotides, the CDR3 is TGTGCCATTTCCCACGGGGGCCCGGGCGAGCAGTACTTC.

V is TRBV30 and J is TRBJ1-2, with D perhaps matching TRBD1 (5 bases). This CDR3 region has 11 residues. V shed 5 bases and J shed 6 bases, with 10 bases lying between them. Germline V gene lookup returns CDR1 GTSNPN and CDR2 SVGIG (reference sequence). CDR3 residues: CAWDRSNGYTF. As DNA, the CDR3 is TGTGCCTGGGACAGATCGAATGGCTACACCTTC.

The J gene is TRBJ1-2, the V gene TRBV4-1, with D possibly matching TRBD1 (5 bases). Germline values: CDR1 MGHRA, CDR2 YSYEKL. The CDR3 is made up of 15 amino acids. V lost 4 bases and J 2 bases, leaving 14 bases between the germline ends. DNA of the CDR3: TGCGCCAGCAGCCTTATGGGGGTGACGAACTATGGCTACACCTTC. Translating it yields CASSLMGVTNYGYTF.

V gene TRBV28 combines with J gene TRBJ1-2; D not certain. V dropped 6 bases and J dropped 4 bases, with 15 bases sitting between them. Germline values: CDR1 MDHEN, CDR2 SYDVKM. The CDR3 runs to 14 residues. CDR3 coding DNA: TGTGCCAGCAGGGGCCCGCCTCCGATCTATGGCTACACCTTC. Translating gives CASRGPPPIYGYTF.

This chain joins TRBV4-2 and TRBJ1-1; 7 nucleotides match TRBD1. Germline values: CDR1 LGHNA, CDR2 YNFKEQ. The CDR3 runs 19 residues. Unmatched junction bases numbered 13, after V lost 0 bases and J lost 0 bases. The CDR3 sequence: CASSQDRDRQGRVNTEAFF. The CDR3 DNA is TGTGCCAGCAGCCAAGATAGGGATCGACAGGGACGAGTGAACACTGAAGCTTTCTTT.

The V gene is TRBV6-1, the J gene TRBJ2-1, with D perhaps matching TRBD1 or TRBD2 (5 bases each). This CDR3 contains 16 residues. From germline, CDR1 is MNHNS and CDR2 SASEGT. V was shortened by 1 base and J by 0 bases, with 10 bases between the two germline ends. The CDR3 DNA reads as TGTGCCAGCAGTGAAGTTTGGGGGAGCTCCTACAATGAGCAGTTCTTC. This codes for CASSEVWGSSYNEQFF.

By its share, this clone is medium-sized. The limits of the CDR3 on the DNA are not certain, so only TCRdb's listed CDR3 is given. The chain uses TRBV19 and TRBJ1-1. Germline V gives CDR1 LNHDA, CDR2 SQIVND (reference sequence). The CDR3 has 15 residues if both end residues are counted. CDR3 sequence reads: CASSILAGVNTEAFF.

This clone was seen a few times. The V and J genes are TRBV6-5 and TRBJ2-7; TRBD1 matches at 12 bases. There are 16 residues in the CDR3. The trim removed 0 bases at V and 6 bases at J, leaving 6 bases unmatched. Germline values: CDR1 MNHEY, CDR2 SVGAGI. CDR3 amino acids: CASSYSLGQGAGEQYF. In nucleotides, the CDR3 is TGTGCCAGCAGTTACTCCCTGGGACAGGGGGCTGGCGAGCAGTACTTC.

V is TRBV5-1 and J is TRBJ2-7, with 8 bases identical to TRBD2. V shed 9 bases, J shed 6 bases, and the junction held 17 bases outside the gene matches. CDR3 size: 15 residues. Germline CDR1 and CDR2: SGHRS and YFSETQ. CDR3 residues: CATKTYSGIDGEQYF. The CDR3 DNA sequence: TGCGCCACCAAAACGTATAGCGGGATTGACGGCGAGCAGTACTTC.

This clone was picked up a small number of times. The rearrangement joins TRBV27 to TRBJ2-7; D gene ambiguous. Germline values: CDR1 MNHEY, CDR2 SMNVEV (reference sequence). CDR3 size: 12 residues. The ends were cut back, 5 bases at V and 0 bases at J, with 5 bases in the middle. CDR3 nucleotides: TGTGCCAGCAGTCCCAGCTCCTACGAGCAGTACTTC. It specifies CASSPSSYEQYF.

J is TRBJ1-4 and V is TRBV13, with TRBD1 as a possible D gene (5 bases). The CDR3 extends over 14 amino acids. The germline V gene has CDR1 PRHDT and CDR2 FYEKMQ (reference sequence). The germline V and J ends were trimmed by 2 bases and 7 bases, with 11 bases remaining between them. The CDR3 sequence is CASSLRQGGEKLFF. CDR3 coding DNA: TGTGCCAGCAGCTTAAGGCAGGGAGGTGAAAAACTGTTTTTT.

This clone is a singleton in its sample. The chain carries TRBV6-6 and TRBJ1-1; D remains ambiguous. Germline CDR1 MNHNY, CDR2 SVGAGI (reference sequence). V lost 6 bases and J lost 1, with 6 bases in between. The CDR3 consists of 12 residues. CDR3 DNA sequence: TGTGCCAGCAGACTTAGGAACACTGAAGCTTTCTTT. This translates into CASRLRNTEAFF.

The V call is TRBV19, the J call TRBJ2-7; either TRBD1 or TRBD2 may fit D (5 bases each). The V end was cut by 7 bases, the J end by 0 bases, with 10 bases between. This CDR3 region has 13 residues. Looked up from germline, CDR1 is LNHDA and CDR2 is SQIVND (reference sequence). The CDR3 sequence is CASTPGPSYEQYF. CDR3 bases: TGTGCCAGTACCCCGGGACCCTCCTACGAGCAGTACTTC.

V gene TRBV14 combines with J gene TRBJ1-3; D remains unclear. V was trimmed by 3 bases and J by 0 bases, leaving 3 bases between them. This CDR3 comprises 13 residues. The germline CDR1 and CDR2 sequences are SGHDN and FVKESK. The CDR3 reads CASSHVSGNTIYF. CDR3 nucleotide sequence: TGTGCCAGCAGCCATGTCTCTGGAAACACCATATATTTT. Variable domain in full (rest from reference TRBV14 and TRBJ1-3): EAGVTQFPSHSVIEKGQTVTLRCDPISGHDNLYWYRRVMGKEIKFLLHFVKESKQDESGMPNNRFLAERTGGTYSTLKVQPAELEDSGVYFCASSHVSGNTIYFGEGSWLTVV.

J is TRBJ2-7 and V is TRBV5-6, with D perhaps TRBD1 or TRBD2 (5 bases each). Trimming took off 4 bases at V and 4 bases at J, with 21 bases between the two ends. The CDR3 contains 16 residues. CDR1 and CDR2 from the germline V gene are SGHDT and YYEEEE. CDR3 nucleotide sequence: TGTGCCAGCAGCGCTCCCGGGGATTGGGGCGGTTACGAGCAGTACTTC. Translated: CASSAPGDWGGYEQYF.